Listed below are T cell receptor beta chains from one sample, sequenced in a study of identical twins. A single record per CDR3 protein comes from TCRdb applying MiXCR to the 5' RACE reads. The sample lists 200,000 to 250,000 distinct CDR3 sequences, around 6.8% occurring once. These data are also associated with another study on yellow fever vaccine responses in identical twins.

Sequenced input: memory (CD45RO+) T cells sorted from blood. The receptors shown here come from a young woman in good health. CDR3s include the opening cysteine and the closing phenylalanine or tryptophan. Each record gives: J gene, D gene, clone size, V gene, CDR3 protein, CDR3 DNA. The D gene is left open where the match is weak. Rows may omit the clone size; those that give it use once, few, many or a size class.

TRBJ2-1 | TRBD2 | . | TRBV12-3/TRBV12-4 | CASSFGGEYNEQFF | TGTGCCAGCAGTTTTGGGGGGGAGTACAATGAGCAGTTCTTC
TRBJ2-7 | TRBD1 | few | TRBV7-8 | CASSLPWTGGREQYF | TGTGCCAGCAGCTTGCCCTGGACAGGTGGGCGCGAGCAGTACTTC
TRBJ2-2 | . | many | TRBV12-3/TRBV12-4 | CASSLGQRNTGELFF | TGTGCCAGCAGTTTAGGGCAACGGAACACCGGGGAGCTGTTTTTT
TRBJ2-2 | TRBD1 | many | TRBV28 | CASRAGTGIKSGELFF | TGTGCCAGCAGGGCCGGGACAGGGATAAAATCCGGGGAGCTGTTTTTT
TRBJ1-5 | . | few | TRBV2 | CASSEEGMSNQPQHF | TGTGCCAGCAGTGAGGAGGGCATGAGCAATCAGCCCCAGCATTTT
TRBJ2-7 | . | few | TRBV21-1 | CASGQGRSPSSYEQYF | TGTGCCAGCGGACAGGGCAGATCCCCGAGCTCCTACGAGCAGTACTTC
TRBJ2-7 | TRBD1 | many | TRBV20-1 | CSARDWTGASYEQYF | TGCAGTGCTAGAGATTGGACAGGGGCCTCCTACGAGCAGTACTTC
TRBJ2-3 | TRBD2 | many | TRBV12-3/TRBV12-4 | CASRATSGGTDTQYF | TGTGCCAGCAGGGCAACTAGCGGGGGCACAGATACGCAGTATTTT
TRBJ2-3 | TRBD2 | few | TRBV12-3/TRBV12-4 | CASSKRLWGGRAGADTQYF | TGTGCCAGCAGTAAACGTCTCTGGGGCGGGAGGGCCGGGGCAGATACGCAGTATTTT
TRBJ2-6 | . | . | TRBV28 | CASSLQSGANVLTF | TGTGCCAGCAGCTTACAATCCGGGGCCAACGTCCTGACTTTC
TRBJ2-5 | . | many | TRBV10-3 | CATRTTQETQYF | TGTGCCACCAGGACTACCCAAGAGACCCAGTACTTC
TRBJ2-7 | . | . | TRBV20-1 | CSARGGRTDSYEQYF | TGCAGTGCTAGAGGGGGAAGGACTGACTCCTACGAGCAGTACTTC
TRBJ2-3 | TRBD1 | . | TRBV12-3/TRBV12-4 | CASKPGQNTDTQYF | TGTGCCAGCAAACCGGGACAGAACACAGATACGCAGTATTTT
TRBJ2-7 | TRBD2 | many | TRBV5-1 | CASSLPNGWTSGISYEQYF | TGCGCCAGCAGCTTGCCCAACGGATGGACTAGCGGGATCTCCTACGAGCAGTACTTC
TRBJ2-1 | TRBD2 | . | TRBV20-1 | CSARDPHSGRSYNEQFF | TGCAGTGCTAGAGATCCCCACAGCGGGAGGTCCTACAATGAGCAGTTCTTC
TRBJ1-3 | . | few | TRBV10-3 | CAISAGSGNTIYF | TGTGCCATCAGTGCTGGCTCTGGAAACACCATATATTTT
TRBJ2-5 | . | few | TRBV5-1 | CASSLTSPKETQYF | TGCGCCAGCAGCTTGACTAGTCCGAAAGAGACCCAGTACTTC
TRBJ1-4 | TRBD1 | . | TRBV2 | CAGWTGGNEKLFF | TGTGCCGGCTGGACAGGGGGTAATGAAAAACTGTTTTTT
TRBJ2-1 | TRBD2 | . | TRBV20-1 | CSASGGGDEQFF | TGCAGTGCTAGCGGGGGGGGCGATGAGCAGTTCTTC